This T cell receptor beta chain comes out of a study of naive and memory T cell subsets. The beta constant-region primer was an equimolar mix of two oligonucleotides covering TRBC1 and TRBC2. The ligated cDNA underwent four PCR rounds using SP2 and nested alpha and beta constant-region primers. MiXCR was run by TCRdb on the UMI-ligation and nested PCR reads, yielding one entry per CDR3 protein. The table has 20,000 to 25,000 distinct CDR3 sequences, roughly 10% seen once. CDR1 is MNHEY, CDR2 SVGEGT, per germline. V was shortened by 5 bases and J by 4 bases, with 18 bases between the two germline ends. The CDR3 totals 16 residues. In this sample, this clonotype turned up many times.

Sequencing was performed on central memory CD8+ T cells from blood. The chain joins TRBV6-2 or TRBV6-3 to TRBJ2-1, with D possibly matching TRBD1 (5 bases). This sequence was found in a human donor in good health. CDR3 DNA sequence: TGTGCCAGCAGTAAAACCGGACACAGGAATTACAATGAGCAGTTCTTC. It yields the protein CASSKTGHRNYNEQFF.